These T cell receptor beta chains were read from a single sample in a study of blood T cell repertoires in COVID-19. The protocol was immunoSEQ multiplex PCR, while the TCRdb copy is restricted to in-frame clones and leaves out a portion. The repertoire holds 200,000 to 250,000 clones, with approximately 90% as singletons. Material: PBMCs or T cells enriched from blood (not recorded which). All receptors come from a man under 40 who had recovered from COVID-19. The CDR3 runs from the conserved cysteine through the conserved F or W. A D gene is named only where the DNA matches it firmly. Size is omitted from some rows. Given values are once, few, many or a class for expanded clones.

CDR3nt: TGCAGCGCCTCCCTTGTGGCGGGAGGGAAGGCAGATACGCAGTATTTT
CDR3aa: CSASLVAGGKADTQYF
abundance: -
v_gene: TRBV29-1
d_gene: TRBD2
j_gene: TRBJ2-3

CDR3nt: TGTGCCAGCAGTGTACTAGCGGGAGGGCCTGTTGAGCAGTTCTTC
CDR3aa: CASSVLAGGPVEQFF
abundance: once
v_gene: TRBV7-8
d_gene: TRBD2
j_gene: TRBJ2-1

CDR3nt: TGTGCCAGCAGCTTAGAGATGTTAGGGGAGGACGGCTACACCTTC
CDR3aa: CASSLEMLGEDGYTF
abundance: -
v_gene: TRBV7-2
d_gene: -
j_gene: TRBJ1-2

CDR3nt: TGTGCCTTGCCGGGAGTCCCTTCCGGGGAGCTGTTTTTT
CDR3aa: CALPGVPSGELFF
abundance: -
v_gene: TRBV30
d_gene: -
j_gene: TRBJ2-2

CDR3nt: TGTGCCAGCAGTTTCTCGGGTCCTCGCGAGCAGTACTTC
CDR3aa: CASSFSGPREQYF
abundance: -
v_gene: TRBV28
d_gene: -
j_gene: TRBJ2-7

CDR3nt: TGTGCCAGCAGCAGCGGGCCAAATCCAGGCGAGACCCAGTACTTC
CDR3aa: CASSSGPNPGETQYF
abundance: once
v_gene: TRBV9
d_gene: -
j_gene: TRBJ2-5

CDR3nt: TGTGCCAGCTCACGAGACACAGATCAGCCCCAGCATTTT
CDR3aa: CASSRDTDQPQHF
abundance: -
v_gene: TRBV18
d_gene: -
j_gene: TRBJ1-5

CDR3nt: TGTGCCAGTAGTAAAATCGGGAATCAGCCCCAGCATTTT
CDR3aa: CASSKIGNQPQHF
abundance: -
v_gene: TRBV19
d_gene: -
j_gene: TRBJ1-5

CDR3nt: TGTGCCACCAGCAGGGTGACGGGTATCACAGATACGCAGTATTTT
CDR3aa: CATSRVTGITDTQYF
abundance: -
v_gene: TRBV15
d_gene: -
j_gene: TRBJ2-3

CDR3nt: TGTGCCAGCAGTCCGTACACGGGACAGACCTACACCTTC
CDR3aa: CASSPYTGQTYTF
abundance: -
v_gene: TRBV12-3/TRBV12-4
d_gene: TRBD1
j_gene: TRBJ1-2

CDR3nt: TGTGCCAGCGGGGGGGCGAACACCGGGGAGCTGTTTTTT
CDR3aa: CASGGANTGELFF
abundance: -
v_gene: TRBV5-5
d_gene: TRBD2
j_gene: TRBJ2-2

CDR3nt: TGTGCCTGGAGTGTGGGCCAGGGGGCGCGAGGTGAAAAACTGTTTTTT
CDR3aa: CAWSVGQGARGEKLFF
abundance: -
v_gene: TRBV30
d_gene: TRBD1
j_gene: TRBJ1-4

CDR3nt: TGCGCCAGCAGTTCACATCCATGGACTCGAAGTGGCAATCAGCCCCAGCATTTT
CDR3aa: CASSSHPWTRSGNQPQHF
abundance: -
v_gene: TRBV10-2
d_gene: -
j_gene: TRBJ1-5

CDR3nt: TGTGCCAGCAGTAGGGGCGTGAACACTGAAGCTTTCTTT
CDR3aa: CASSRGVNTEAFF
abundance: -
v_gene: TRBV6-5
d_gene: -
j_gene: TRBJ1-1

CDR3nt: TGTGCCAGTAGAAAAGGGACAGGGACTAATTCGGGGGAGCAGTACTTC
CDR3aa: CASRKGTGTNSGEQYF
abundance: once
v_gene: TRBV19
d_gene: TRBD1
j_gene: TRBJ2-7

CDR3nt: TGCGCCAGCAGCCACCCCCTGGAGGGGATGGGAAACATTCAGTACTTC
CDR3aa: CASSHPLEGMGNIQYF
abundance: once
v_gene: TRBV4-1
d_gene: -
j_gene: TRBJ2-4

CDR3nt: TGTGCCAGCAGAGGGGGGGCACCTAAGTATTTT
CDR3aa: CASRGGAPKYF
abundance: -
v_gene: TRBV6-6
d_gene: -
j_gene: TRBJ2-3

CDR3nt: TGTGCCAGCAGTGAGGAACTAGCGGGGGGAGCCGAGCAGTACTTC
CDR3aa: CASSEELAGGAEQYF
abundance: -
v_gene: TRBV6-1
d_gene: TRBD2
j_gene: TRBJ2-7

CDR3nt: TGTGCCAGCAGTTCCCCCGGGGGTAGCGTGGGATACGAGCAGTACTTC
CDR3aa: CASSSPGGSVGYEQYF
abundance: -
v_gene: TRBV28
d_gene: -
j_gene: TRBJ2-7

CDR3nt: TGCGCCAGCAGCTTAGGACAGGGGTTGTTGAACACTGAAGCTTTCTTT
CDR3aa: CASSLGQGLLNTEAFF
abundance: once
v_gene: TRBV4-3
d_gene: TRBD1
j_gene: TRBJ1-1

CDR3nt: TGTGCCAGCAGTGTGGAAGACAGTAGCACCGGGGAGCTGTTTTTT
CDR3aa: CASSVEDSSTGELFF
abundance: -
v_gene: TRBV2
d_gene: -
j_gene: TRBJ2-2

CDR3nt: TGTGCCAGCAGCGCGGGGGGGGTTATCACCGGGGAGCTGTTTTTT
CDR3aa: CASSAGGVITGELFF
abundance: -
v_gene: TRBV9
d_gene: TRBD2
j_gene: TRBJ2-2

CDR3nt: TGTGCCAGCAGCGCGGCTGTGGGAGGAGAGACCCAGTACTTC
CDR3aa: CASSAAVGGETQYF
abundance: -
v_gene: TRBV9
d_gene: -
j_gene: TRBJ2-5

CDR3nt: TGCAGCGTTGCCTCTTTCAAAAACATTCAGTACTTC
CDR3aa: CSVASFKNIQYF
abundance: -
v_gene: TRBV29-1
d_gene: -
j_gene: TRBJ2-4

CDR3nt: TGTGCCAGCAGCGAAGGACAGACTAGCGGGAGGTACGAGCAGTACTTC
CDR3aa: CASSEGQTSGRYEQYF
abundance: -
v_gene: TRBV5-6
d_gene: TRBD2
j_gene: TRBJ2-7

CDR3nt: TGTGCCAGCAACACTTTTGGATTGGACAGGGTTTCCACCGGGGAGCTGTTTTTT
CDR3aa: CASNTFGLDRVSTGELFF
abundance: few
v_gene: TRBV5-6
d_gene: TRBD1
j_gene: TRBJ2-2

CDR3nt: TGTGCCAGCAGCTCCCGACTAGCGGGGAGGAATGAGCAGTTCTTC
CDR3aa: CASSSRLAGRNEQFF
abundance: -
v_gene: TRBV7-7
d_gene: TRBD2
j_gene: TRBJ2-1